The clone carrying this T cell receptor (beta chain) came up many times. What it binds is unknown. The record originates from a study of T-cell reconstitution after alpha-beta-depleted transplantation in children. Unique molecular identifiers were incorporated during preparation of the TCRbeta library. TCRdb fed the PCR reads into MiXCR, producing one record per CDR3 protein. This table holds about 300,000 distinct CDR3 sequences, about 9.5% found once. Germline-derived CDR1 and CDR2 are SEHNR and FQNEAQ (reference sequence). This CDR3 is 16 amino acids long. J lost 5 bases, V lost 2 bases, and 5 bases had no gene match. Overall study findings and caveats: Alpha-beta T cells present about two months after transplant were reported to originate from several hundred expanded graft clones.

V usage is TRBV7-9 and J usage is TRBJ2-1; 11 nucleotides agree with TRBD2. This clonotype was obtained from a boy younger than two with acute myeloid leukemia, due to receive a stem cell transplant. The starting material was PBMCs, obtained before TCRalphabeta/CD19-depleted stem cell transplant. The CDR3 loop reads CASSLTRLAGNNEQFF. CDR3 DNA sequence: TGTGCCAGCAGCTTAACCCGACTAGCGGGAAACAATGAGCAGTTCTTC.